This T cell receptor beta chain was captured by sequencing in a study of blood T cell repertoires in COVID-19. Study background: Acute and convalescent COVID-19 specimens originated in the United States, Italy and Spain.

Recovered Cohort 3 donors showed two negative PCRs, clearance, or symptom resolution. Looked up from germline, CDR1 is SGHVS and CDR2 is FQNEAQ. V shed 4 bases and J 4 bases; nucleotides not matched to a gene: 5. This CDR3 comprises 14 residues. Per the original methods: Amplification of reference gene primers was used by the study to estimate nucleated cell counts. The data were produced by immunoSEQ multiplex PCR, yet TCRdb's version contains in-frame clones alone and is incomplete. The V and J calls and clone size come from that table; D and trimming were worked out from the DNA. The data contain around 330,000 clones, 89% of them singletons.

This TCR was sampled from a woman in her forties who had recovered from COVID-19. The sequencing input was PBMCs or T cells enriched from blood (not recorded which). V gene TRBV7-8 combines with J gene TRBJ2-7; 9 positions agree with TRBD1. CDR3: CASSSGTGPYEQYF. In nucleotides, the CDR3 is TGTGCCAGCAGCTCCGGGACAGGGCCTTACGAGCAGTACTTC.